Here is one T cell receptor (beta chain) with its context. Antigen specificity is unknown. These data are taken from a study of blood T cells in healthy people across ages. The study's findings and limits: While age rose, TCR beta diversity per million T cells dropped in a roughly linear way.

Individuals who donated were healthy Caucasians from Russia aged about 6 to 100. Sample-barcoded 5' priming and a J-beta primer mix drove a second PCR of about 7 to 12 cycles. Via MiXCR, TCRdb re-called the 5' RACE reads, giving one row per CDR3 protein. This table holds around 1,700,000 distinct CDR3 sequences, roughly 30% found once. Germline V gives CDR1 SGHDT, CDR2 YYEEEE. V was pared by 3 bases and J by 3 bases, with 12 bases of the junction left unmatched. The CDR3 totals 16 residues. The chain links TRBV5-6 to TRBJ2-7; TRBD1 matches 7 bases. This TCR was sampled from a woman aged 25-40 years in good health. Sequenced sample: blood. CDR3 sequence reads: CASSSAGRDRVYEQYF. CDR3 DNA sequence: TGTGCCAGCAGCTCCGCTGGTCGGGACAGAGTCTACGAGCAGTACTTC.